The 13 T cell receptor beta chains given below trace back to one sample, sequenced in a study of graft-versus-host responses after intestinal transplantation. These receptors' antigens are unknown. TCRdb's table, derived via immunoSEQ multiplex PCR, lists solely in-frame clones and lacks some. Of tens of thousands of clones in the sample, 70% to 90% were seen once. The specimen was unstimulated CD4+ T cells sorted from spleen or lymph node cells, collected before transplant. The receptors derive from a human donor who was the organ donor for an intestinal transplant.

This sequence joins TRBV29-1 and TRBJ2-2; 7 bases are shared with TRBD2. The CDR3 is 11 residues long. Unmatched junction bases numbered 3, after V lost 7 bases and J lost 7 bases. CDR1 and CDR2 (germline): SQVTM, ANQGSEA. CDR3 in amino acids: CSAGGSGELFF. Here the CDR3 DNA reads TGCAGCGCGGGAGGTAGCGGGGAGCTGTTTTTT.

The CDR3 here is CASSSSAGGEQYF. DNA of the CDR3: TGTGCCAGCAGCTCAAGTGCAGGGGGGGAGCAGTACTTC. This sequence joins TRBV5-4 and TRBJ2-7, with D possibly being TRBD1 (7 bases). The CDR3 loop spans 13 amino acids. Trimming took off 3 bases at V and 7 bases at J, with 14 bases between the two ends. Germline V CDR1 and CDR2: SGHNT, YYREEE (reference sequence).

This clone was counted between two and nine times. This chain connects TRBV7-9 to TRBJ2-1; TRBD2 agrees at 8 bases. Germline trimming cut 4 bases from V and 1 base from J; bases unmatched to any gene: 6. Germline CDR1 reads SEHNR; CDR2 reads FQNEAQ (reference sequence). The CDR3 has 16 amino acids. The CDR3 DNA is TGTGCCAGCAGCTGGGTGAGCGGGAGATCCTACAATGAGCAGTTCTTC. Its protein is CASSWVSGRSYNEQFF.

V usage is TRBV18 and J usage is TRBJ1-4, with TRBD1 matching 10 bases. V shed 3 bases, J shed 8 bases, and the junction held 6 bases outside the gene matches. Per the germline V gene, CDR1 is KGHSH and CDR2 is LQKENI. CDR3 length: 15 amino acids. Written as DNA, the CDR3 is TGTGCCAGCTCACCGACCGGGACAGGGGTCGAAAAACTGTTTTTT. Translation: CASSPTGTGVEKLFF.

The genes are TRBV27 and TRBJ2-2, with TRBD1 identical over 7 bases. Germline V gene data show CDR1 as MNHEY and CDR2 as SMNVEV (reference sequence). The CDR3 loop spans 17 amino acids. V lost 4 bases to trimming and J lost 4 bases; unmatched junction nucleotides: 12. The CDR3 reads CASSSLRGTAITGELFF. CDR3 coding DNA: TGTGCCAGCAGTTCCCTCCGTGGGACAGCAATCACCGGGGAGCTGTTTTTT.

V gene TRBV28 combines with J gene TRBJ2-7; D possibly corresponds to TRBD1 (6 bases). V lost 2 bases, J lost 5 bases, and 13 bases lay in between. The germline gives CDR1 MDHEN, CDR2 SYDVKM. The CDR3 contains 14 residues. CDR3 coding DNA: TGTGCCAGCAGTTTACCATCAGGGGCCGACGAGCAGTACTTC. Protein product: CASSLPSGADEQYF.

This clone showed up just once. The rearrangement joins TRBV11-3 to TRBJ1-1; D is unclear. This CDR3 is 15 amino acids long. Deletions cut 1 base from V and 3 bases from J, with 12 bases between. Germline-derived CDR1 and CDR2 are SGHNT and YENEEA. The CDR3 DNA reads TGTGCCAGCAGCTTAGTGAGAGGCGTAGACACTGAAGCTTTCTTT. Its protein product is CASSLVRGVDTEAFF.

V and J are TRBV30 and TRBJ1-2; D perhaps matches TRBD1 (6 bases). Germline CDR1 and CDR2: GTSNPN and SVGIG (reference sequence). The CDR3 has 14 residues. Trimming stripped 3 bases from V and 4 bases from J, with 15 bases between. The CDR3 DNA is TGTGCCTGGAGCACAGGGCTGGTCGCCTATGGCTACACCTTC. Protein: CAWSTGLVAYGYTF.

The chain carries TRBV6-5 and TRBJ2-5; TRBD1 agrees at 7 bases. The germline V gene encodes CDR1 MNHEY and CDR2 SVGAGI. The CDR3 sequence is 14 residues long. V lost 5 bases, J lost 5 bases, and 8 bases stayed unmatched. CDR3 amino acids: CASSAYRGGETQYF. The CDR3 DNA sequence: TGTGCCAGCAGTGCATACAGGGGTGGGGAGACCCAGTACTTC.

The genes are TRBV13 and TRBJ1-3, with D possibly matching TRBD1 (6 bases). This CDR3 contains 15 residues. The germline V gene has CDR1 PRHDT and CDR2 FYEKMQ (reference sequence). Trimming stripped 6 bases from V and 0 bases from J, with 12 bases between. The chain's CDR3 is CASRRTGYSGNTIYF. CDR3 sequence (DNA): TGTGCCAGCAGACGTACAGGGTACTCTGGAAACACCATATATTTT.

This chain joins TRBV5-1 and TRBJ1-1, with TRBD1 matching 10 bases. V was pared by 4 bases and J by 5 bases, with 8 bases of the junction left unmatched. The CDR3 runs to 15 residues. Germline assignment: CDR1 SGHRS and CDR2 YFSETQ. CDR3 in DNA: TGCGCCAGCAGCCCTGGGGGACAGGGGAGAACTGAAGCTTTCTTT. Translation gives CASSPGGQGRTEAFF.

The chain combines TRBV6-5 with TRBJ2-7; 8 bases fit TRBD1. The CDR3 extends over 15 amino acids. The ends lost 5 bases at V and 1 base at J; junction bases unmatched: 7. Germline-derived CDR1 and CDR2 are MNHEY and SVGAGI. CDR3 bases: TGTGCCAGCAGTACTACGGGACAGGCGTCCTACGAGCAGTACTTC. Protein product: CASSTTGQASYEQYF.

This clone was counted only a few times. This rearrangement joins TRBV9 to TRBJ1-2, with TRBD1 matching over 7 bases. The CDR3 runs to 18 residues. Trimming took 1 base from V and 4 from J; bases not matched to a gene: 16. Germline lookup yields CDR1 SGDLS and CDR2 YYNGEE. The CDR3, as DNA: TGTGCCAGCAGCGTAAGGGGGGAATCGGACAGGCCGTTCTATGGCTACACCTTC. It encodes CASSVRGESDRPFYGYTF.